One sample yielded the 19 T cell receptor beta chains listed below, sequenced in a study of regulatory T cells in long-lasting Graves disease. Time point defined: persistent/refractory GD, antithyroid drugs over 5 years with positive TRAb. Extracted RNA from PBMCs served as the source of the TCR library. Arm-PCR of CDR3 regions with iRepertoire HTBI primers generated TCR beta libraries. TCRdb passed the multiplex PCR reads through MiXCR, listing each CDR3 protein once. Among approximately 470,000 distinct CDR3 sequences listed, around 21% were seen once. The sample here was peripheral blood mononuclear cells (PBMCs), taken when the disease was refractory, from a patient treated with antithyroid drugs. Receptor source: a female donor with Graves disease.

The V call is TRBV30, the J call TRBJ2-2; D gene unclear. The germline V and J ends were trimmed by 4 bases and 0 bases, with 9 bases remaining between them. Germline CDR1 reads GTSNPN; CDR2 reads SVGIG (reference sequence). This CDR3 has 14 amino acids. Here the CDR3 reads CAWTAASNTGELFF. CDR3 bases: TGTGCCTGGACGGCAGCGTCGAACACCGGGGAGCTGTTTTTT.

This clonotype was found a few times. The CDR3 is CASSEAPQAYRLSSKNIQYF. The CDR3 nucleotides read TGTGCCAGCAGTGAAGCGCCACAGGCCTACCGGCTCTCGAGCAAAAACATTCAGTACTTC. The chain combines TRBV6-1 with TRBJ2-4; possible D gene TRBD1, 5 bases. The V end was cut by 0 bases, the J end by 3 bases, with 24 bases between. Germline CDR1 MNHNS, CDR2 SASEGT. The CDR3 is 20 residues long.

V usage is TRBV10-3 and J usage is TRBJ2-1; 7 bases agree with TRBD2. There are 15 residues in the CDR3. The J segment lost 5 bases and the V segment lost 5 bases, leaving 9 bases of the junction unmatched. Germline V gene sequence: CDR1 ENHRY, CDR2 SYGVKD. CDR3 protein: CAISSSGKIHNEQFF. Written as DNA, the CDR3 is TGTGCCATCAGTTCAAGCGGGAAAATCCACAATGAGCAGTTCTTC.

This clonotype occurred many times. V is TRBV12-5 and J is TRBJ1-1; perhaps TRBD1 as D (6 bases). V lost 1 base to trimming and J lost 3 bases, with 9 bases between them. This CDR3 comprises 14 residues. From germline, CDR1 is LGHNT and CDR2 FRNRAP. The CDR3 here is CASGLGGGYTEAFF. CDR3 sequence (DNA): TGTGCTAGTGGTTTGGGAGGGGGATACACTGAAGCTTTCTTT.

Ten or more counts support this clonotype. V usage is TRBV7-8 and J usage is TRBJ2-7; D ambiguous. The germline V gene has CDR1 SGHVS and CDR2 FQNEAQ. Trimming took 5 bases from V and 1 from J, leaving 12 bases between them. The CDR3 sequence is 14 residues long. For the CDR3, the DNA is TGTGCCAGCAGCATCAGAATAGAGTCCTACGAGCAGTACTTC. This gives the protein CASSIRIESYEQYF. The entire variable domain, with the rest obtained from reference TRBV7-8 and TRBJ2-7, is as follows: GAGVSQSPRYKVAKRGQDVALRCDPISGHVSLFWYQQALGQGPEFLTYFQNEAQLDKSGLPSDRFFAERPEGSVSTLKIQRTQQEDSAVYLCASSIRIESYEQYFGPGTRLTVT.

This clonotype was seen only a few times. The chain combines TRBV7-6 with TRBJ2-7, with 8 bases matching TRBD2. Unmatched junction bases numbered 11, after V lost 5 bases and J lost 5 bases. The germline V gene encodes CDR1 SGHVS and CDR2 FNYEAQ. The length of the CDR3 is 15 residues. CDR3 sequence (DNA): TGTGCCAGCAGCCTTCGGGGGGGGGGTAGCAACGAGCAGTACTTC. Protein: CASSLRGGGSNEQYF. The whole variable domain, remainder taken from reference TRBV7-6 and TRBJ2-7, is GAGVSQSPRYKVTKRGQDVALRCDPISGHVSLYWYRQALGQGPEFLTYFNYEAQQDKSGLPNDRFSAERPEGSISTLTIQRTEQRDSAMYRCASSLRGGGSNEQYFGPGTRLTVT.

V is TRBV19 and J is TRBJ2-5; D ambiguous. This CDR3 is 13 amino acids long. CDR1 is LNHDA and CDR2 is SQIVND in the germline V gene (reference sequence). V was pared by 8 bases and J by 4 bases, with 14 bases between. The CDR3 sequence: CASGISGGETQYF. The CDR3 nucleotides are TGTGCCAGTGGGATCTCGGGTGGAGAGACCCAGTACTTC.

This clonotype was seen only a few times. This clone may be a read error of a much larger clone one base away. The CDR3 nucleotides are TGTGCCAGCAGCTTAATGGAAAACACTGGAGCTTTCTTT. Translating it yields CASSLMENTGAFF. This rearrangement joins TRBV7-3 to TRBJ1-1, with unresolved D. Germline CDR1 SGHTA, CDR2 FQGTGA. This CDR3 contains 13 residues.

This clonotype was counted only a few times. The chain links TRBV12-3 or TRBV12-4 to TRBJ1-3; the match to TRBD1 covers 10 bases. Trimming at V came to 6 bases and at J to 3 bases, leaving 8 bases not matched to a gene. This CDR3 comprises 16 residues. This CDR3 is CASSQTGGAIGNTIYF. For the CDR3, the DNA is TGTGCCAGCAGCCAGACAGGGGGCGCGATTGGAAACACCATATATTTT.

Here the CDR3 reads CASSHQSRNQETQYF. The CDR3 DNA is TGTGCCAGCAGCCATCAGTCCAGGAACCAAGAGACCCAGTACTTC. V and J are TRBV7-9 and TRBJ2-5, with D unresolved. The CDR3 is 15 residues long. Germline values: CDR1 SEHNR, CDR2 FQNEAQ (reference sequence). The germline V and J ends were trimmed by 5 bases and 0 bases, with 13 bases remaining between them.

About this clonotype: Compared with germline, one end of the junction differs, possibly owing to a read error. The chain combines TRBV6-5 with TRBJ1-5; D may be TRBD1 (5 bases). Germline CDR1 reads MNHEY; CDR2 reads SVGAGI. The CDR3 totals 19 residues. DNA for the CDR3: TGTGCCAGCAGTTACCCCAGGGAAGAACCATTGGAGAGCAATCAGCCCCGGCATTTT. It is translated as CASSYPREEPLESNQPRHF.

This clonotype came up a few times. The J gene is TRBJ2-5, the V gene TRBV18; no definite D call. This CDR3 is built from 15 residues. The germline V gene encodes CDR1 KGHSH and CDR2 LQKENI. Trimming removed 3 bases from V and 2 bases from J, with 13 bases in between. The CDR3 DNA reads TGTGCCAGCTCACCGGTGGGGTCTCGGCAAGAGACCCAGTACTTC. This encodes CASSPVGSRQETQYF.

As DNA, the CDR3 is TGCAGCGTCCTGACAGAGCCTGGTGAAAAACTGTTTTTT. Its translation is CSVLTEPGEKLFF. The chain links TRBV29-1 to TRBJ1-4; D might be TRBD1 (5 bases). V was clipped by 6 bases and J by 7 bases, with 15 bases between them. In germline, CDR1 is SQVTM, CDR2 ANQGSEA. This CDR3 has 13 residues. The full variable domain, in which reference TRBV29-1 and TRBJ1-4 provide the parts outside the CDR3, is SAVISQKPSRDICQRGTSLTIQCQVDSQVTMMFWYRQQPGQSLTLIATANQGSEATYESGFVIDKFPISRPNLTFSTLTVSNMSPEDSSIYLCSVLTEPGEKLFFGSGTQLSVL.

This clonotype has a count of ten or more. The CDR3, as DNA: TGTGCCAGCAGGGGCAGGGCTTTAAACTATGGCTACACCTTC. It encodes CASRGRALNYGYTF. The rearrangement joins TRBV2 to TRBJ1-2; a possible D gene is TRBD1 (5 bases). Trimming stripped 6 bases from V and 2 bases from J, with 13 bases between. The CDR3 sequence is 14 residues long. Germline V gives CDR1 SNHLY, CDR2 FYNNEI.

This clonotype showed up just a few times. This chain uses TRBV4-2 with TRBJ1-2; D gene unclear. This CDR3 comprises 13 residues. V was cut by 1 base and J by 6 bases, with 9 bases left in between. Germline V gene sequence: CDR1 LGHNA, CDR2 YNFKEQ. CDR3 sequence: CASSQGPPDGYTF. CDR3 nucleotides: TGTGCCAGCAGCCAAGGACCCCCGGATGGCTACACCTTC.

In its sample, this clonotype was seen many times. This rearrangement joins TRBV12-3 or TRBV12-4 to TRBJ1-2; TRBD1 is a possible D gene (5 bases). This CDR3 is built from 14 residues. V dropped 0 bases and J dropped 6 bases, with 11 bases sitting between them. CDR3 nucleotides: TGTGCCAGCAGTTTAGCCGGGACGGAGAATGGCTACACCTTC. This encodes CASSLAGTENGYTF.

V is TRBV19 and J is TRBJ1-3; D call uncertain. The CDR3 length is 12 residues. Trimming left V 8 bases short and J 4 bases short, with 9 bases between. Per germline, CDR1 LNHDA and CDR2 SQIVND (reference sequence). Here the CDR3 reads CASRLLGNTIYF. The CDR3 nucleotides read TGTGCCAGTCGTCTTCTCGGAAACACCATATATTTT.

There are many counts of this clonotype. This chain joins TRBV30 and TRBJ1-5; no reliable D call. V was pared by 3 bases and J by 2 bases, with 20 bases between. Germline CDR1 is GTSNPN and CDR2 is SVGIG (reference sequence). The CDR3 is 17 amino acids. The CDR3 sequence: CAWSPKPTDRGNQPQHF. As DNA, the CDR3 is TGTGCCTGGAGCCCAAAGCCCACTGATCGGGGCAATCAGCCCCAGCATTTT.

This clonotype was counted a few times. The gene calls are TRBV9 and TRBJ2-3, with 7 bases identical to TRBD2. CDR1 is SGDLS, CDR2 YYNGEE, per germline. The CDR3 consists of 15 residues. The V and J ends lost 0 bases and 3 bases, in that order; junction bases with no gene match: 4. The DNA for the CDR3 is TGTGCCAGCAGCGTAGAAGATAGCGGGACAGATACGCAGTATTTT. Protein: CASSVEDSGTDTQYF.